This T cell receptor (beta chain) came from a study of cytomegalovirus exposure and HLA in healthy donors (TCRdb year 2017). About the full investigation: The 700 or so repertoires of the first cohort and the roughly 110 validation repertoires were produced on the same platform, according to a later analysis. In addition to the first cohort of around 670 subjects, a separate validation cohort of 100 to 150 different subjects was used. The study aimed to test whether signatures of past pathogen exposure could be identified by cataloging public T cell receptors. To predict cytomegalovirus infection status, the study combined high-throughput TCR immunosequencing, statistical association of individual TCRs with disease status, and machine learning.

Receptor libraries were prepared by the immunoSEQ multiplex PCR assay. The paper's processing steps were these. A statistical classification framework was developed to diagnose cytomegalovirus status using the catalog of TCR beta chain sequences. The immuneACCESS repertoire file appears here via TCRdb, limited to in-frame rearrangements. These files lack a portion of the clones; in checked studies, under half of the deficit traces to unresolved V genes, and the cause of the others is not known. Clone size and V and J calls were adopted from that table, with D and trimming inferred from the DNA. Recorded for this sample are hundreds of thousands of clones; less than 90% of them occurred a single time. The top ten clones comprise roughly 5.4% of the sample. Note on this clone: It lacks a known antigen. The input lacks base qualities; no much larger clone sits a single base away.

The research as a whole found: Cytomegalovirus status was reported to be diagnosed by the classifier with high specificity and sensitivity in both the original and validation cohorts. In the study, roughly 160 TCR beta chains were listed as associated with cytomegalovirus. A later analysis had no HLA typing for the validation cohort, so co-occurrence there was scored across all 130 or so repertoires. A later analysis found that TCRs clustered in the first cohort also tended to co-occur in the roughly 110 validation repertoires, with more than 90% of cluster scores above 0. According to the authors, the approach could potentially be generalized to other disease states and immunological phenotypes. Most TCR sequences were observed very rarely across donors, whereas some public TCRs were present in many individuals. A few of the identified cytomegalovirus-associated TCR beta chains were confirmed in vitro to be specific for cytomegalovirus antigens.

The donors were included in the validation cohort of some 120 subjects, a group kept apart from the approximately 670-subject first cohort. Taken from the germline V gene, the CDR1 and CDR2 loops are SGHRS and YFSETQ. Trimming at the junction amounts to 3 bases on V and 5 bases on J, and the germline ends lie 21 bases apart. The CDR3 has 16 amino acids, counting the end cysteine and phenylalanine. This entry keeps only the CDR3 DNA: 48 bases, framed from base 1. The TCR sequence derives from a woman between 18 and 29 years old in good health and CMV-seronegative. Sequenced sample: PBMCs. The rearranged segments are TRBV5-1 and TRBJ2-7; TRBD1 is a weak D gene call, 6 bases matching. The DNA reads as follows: TGCGCCAGCAGCTCTGACAGGACCGGGCCGGGGAACGAGCAGTACTTC. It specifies CASSSDRTGPGNEQYF.